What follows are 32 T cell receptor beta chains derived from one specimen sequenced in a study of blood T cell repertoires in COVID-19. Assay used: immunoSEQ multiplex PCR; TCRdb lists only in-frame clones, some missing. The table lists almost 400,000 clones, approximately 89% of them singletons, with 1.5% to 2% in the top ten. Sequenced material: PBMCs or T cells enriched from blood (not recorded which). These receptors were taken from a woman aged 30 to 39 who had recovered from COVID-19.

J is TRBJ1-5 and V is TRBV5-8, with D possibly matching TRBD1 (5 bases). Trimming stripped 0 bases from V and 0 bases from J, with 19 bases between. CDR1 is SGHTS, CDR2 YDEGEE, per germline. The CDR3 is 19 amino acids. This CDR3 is CASSLGGWGGAHSNQPQHF. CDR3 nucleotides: TGTGCCAGCAGCTTGGGTGGCTGGGGAGGGGCCCATAGCAATCAGCCCCAGCATTTT.

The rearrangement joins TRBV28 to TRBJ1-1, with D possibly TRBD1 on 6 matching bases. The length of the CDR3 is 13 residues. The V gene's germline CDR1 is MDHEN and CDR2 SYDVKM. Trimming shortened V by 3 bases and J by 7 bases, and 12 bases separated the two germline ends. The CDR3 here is CASSFGQKFEAFF. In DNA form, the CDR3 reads TGTGCCAGCAGTTTTGGACAGAAATTTGAAGCTTTCTTT.

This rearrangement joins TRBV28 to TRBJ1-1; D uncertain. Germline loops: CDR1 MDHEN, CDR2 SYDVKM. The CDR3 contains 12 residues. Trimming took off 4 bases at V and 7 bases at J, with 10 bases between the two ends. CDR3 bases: TGTGCCAGCAGTTACACCTACAGTGAAGCTTTCTTT. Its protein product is CASSYTYSEAFF. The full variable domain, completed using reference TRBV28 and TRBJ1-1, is DVKVTQSSRYLVKRTGEKVFLECVQDMDHENMFWYRQDPGLGLRLIYFSYDVKMKEKGDIPEGYSVSREKKERFSLILESASTNQTSMYLCASSYTYSEAFFGQGTRLTVV.

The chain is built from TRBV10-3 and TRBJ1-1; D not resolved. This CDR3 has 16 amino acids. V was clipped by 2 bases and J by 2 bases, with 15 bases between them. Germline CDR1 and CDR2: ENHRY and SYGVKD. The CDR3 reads CAISEAEGQVNTEAFF. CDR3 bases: TGTGCCATCAGTGAGGCTGAGGGCCAGGTAAACACTGAAGCTTTCTTT.

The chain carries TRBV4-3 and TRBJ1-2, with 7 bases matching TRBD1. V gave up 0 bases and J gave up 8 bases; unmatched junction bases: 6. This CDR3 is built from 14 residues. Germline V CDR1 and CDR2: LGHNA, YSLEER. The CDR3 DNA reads TGCGCCAGCAGCCAAGATAACAGGGGCGGAGGCTACACCTTC. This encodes CASSQDNRGGGYTF.

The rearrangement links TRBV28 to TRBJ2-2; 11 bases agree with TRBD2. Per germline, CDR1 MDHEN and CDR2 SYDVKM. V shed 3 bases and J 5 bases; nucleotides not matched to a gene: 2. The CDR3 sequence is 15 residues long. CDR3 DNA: TGTGCCAGCAGTTTGCGGACTAGCGGGACCGGGGAGCTGTTTTTT. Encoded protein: CASSLRTSGTGELFF.

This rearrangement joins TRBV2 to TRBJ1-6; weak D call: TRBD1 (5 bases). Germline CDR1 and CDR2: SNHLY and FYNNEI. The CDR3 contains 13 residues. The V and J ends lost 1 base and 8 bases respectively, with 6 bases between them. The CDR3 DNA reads TGTGCCAGCAGTGAAGAAGGGGATTCACCCCTCCACTTT. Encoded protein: CASSEEGDSPLHF.

Here the CDR3 reads CASSEGFRDNQPQHF. DNA of the CDR3: TGTGCCAGCAGTGAAGGGTTCAGGGACAATCAGCCCCAGCATTTT. The chain joins TRBV25-1 to TRBJ1-5; D is perhaps TRBD1 (5 bases). Trimming pared 2 bases from V and 3 bases from J, leaving 11 bases between. Germline V gene data show CDR1 as MGHDK and CDR2 as SYGVNS. The CDR3 sequence is 15 residues long.

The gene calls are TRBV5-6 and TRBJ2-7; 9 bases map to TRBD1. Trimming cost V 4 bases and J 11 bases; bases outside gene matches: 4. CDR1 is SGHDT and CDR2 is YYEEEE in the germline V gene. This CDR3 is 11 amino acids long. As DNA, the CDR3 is TGTGCCAGCAGCGGGACAGGGACGGAGTACTTC. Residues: CASSGTGTEYF.

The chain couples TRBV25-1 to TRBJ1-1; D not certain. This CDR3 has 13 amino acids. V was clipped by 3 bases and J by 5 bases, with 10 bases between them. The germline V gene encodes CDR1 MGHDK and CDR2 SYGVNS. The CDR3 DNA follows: TGTGCCAGCAGTGAGAGTTGGAGAACTGAAGCTTTCTTT. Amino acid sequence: CASSESWRTEAFF. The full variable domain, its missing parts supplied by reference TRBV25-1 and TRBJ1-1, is EADIYQTPRYLVIGTGKKITLECSQTMGHDKMYWYQQDPGMELHLIHYSYGVNSTEKGDLSSESTVSRIRTEHFPLTLESARPSHTSQYLCASSESWRTEAFFGQGTRLTVV.

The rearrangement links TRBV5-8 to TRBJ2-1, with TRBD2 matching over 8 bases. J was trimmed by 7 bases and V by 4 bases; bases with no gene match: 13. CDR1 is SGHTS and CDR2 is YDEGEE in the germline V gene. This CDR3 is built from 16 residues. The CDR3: CASSRDQRGRLNEQFF. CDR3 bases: TGTGCCAGCAGCAGGGACCAGCGGGGGCGTTTAAATGAGCAGTTCTTC.

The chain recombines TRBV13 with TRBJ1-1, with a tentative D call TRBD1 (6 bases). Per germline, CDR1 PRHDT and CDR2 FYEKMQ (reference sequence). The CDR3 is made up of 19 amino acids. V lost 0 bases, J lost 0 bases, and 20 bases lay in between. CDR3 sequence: CASSLGKYRVNGMNTEAFF. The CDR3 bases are TGTGCCAGCAGCTTAGGAAAGTACAGGGTAAATGGCATGAACACTGAAGCTTTCTTT.

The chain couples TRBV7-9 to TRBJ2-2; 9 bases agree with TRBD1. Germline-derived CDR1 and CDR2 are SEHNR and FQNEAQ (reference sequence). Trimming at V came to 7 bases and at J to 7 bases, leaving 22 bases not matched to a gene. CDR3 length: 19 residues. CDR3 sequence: CASNTQRPGGQGFDGELFF. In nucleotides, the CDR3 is TGTGCCAGCAACACCCAAAGGCCCGGGGGACAGGGATTCGACGGGGAGCTGTTTTTT.

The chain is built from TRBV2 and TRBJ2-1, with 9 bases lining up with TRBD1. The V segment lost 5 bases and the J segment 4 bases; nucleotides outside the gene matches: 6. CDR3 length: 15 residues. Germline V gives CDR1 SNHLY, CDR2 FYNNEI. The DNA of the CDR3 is TGTGCCAGCAGTAACCGACAGGGGGGGTACAATGAGCAGTTCTTC. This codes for CASSNRQGGYNEQFF.

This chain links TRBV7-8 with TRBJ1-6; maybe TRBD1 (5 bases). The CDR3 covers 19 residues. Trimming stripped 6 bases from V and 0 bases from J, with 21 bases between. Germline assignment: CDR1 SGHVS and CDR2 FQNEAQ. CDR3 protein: CASSLVGGGLSSYNSPLHF. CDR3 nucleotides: TGTGCCAGCAGTCTAGTGGGGGGTGGACTAAGCTCCTATAATTCACCCCTCCACTTT. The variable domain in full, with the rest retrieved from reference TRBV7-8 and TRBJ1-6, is GAGVSQSPRYKVAKRGQDVALRCDPISGHVSLFWYQQALGQGPEFLTYFQNEAQLDKSGLPSDRFFAERPEGSVSTLKIQRTQQEDSAVYLCASSLVGGGLSSYNSPLHFGNGTRLTVT.

CDR3 nucleotides: TGTGCCAGCAGTTTCCTCGGGACAACCGGGGAGCTGTTTTTT. It translates to CASSFLGTTGELFF. V is TRBV27 and J is TRBJ2-2, with TRBD1 as a possible D gene (6 bases). V lost 3 bases and J 5 bases, leaving 10 bases between the germline ends. CDR3 length: 14 amino acids. CDR1 and CDR2 from the germline V gene are MNHEY and SMNVEV (reference sequence).

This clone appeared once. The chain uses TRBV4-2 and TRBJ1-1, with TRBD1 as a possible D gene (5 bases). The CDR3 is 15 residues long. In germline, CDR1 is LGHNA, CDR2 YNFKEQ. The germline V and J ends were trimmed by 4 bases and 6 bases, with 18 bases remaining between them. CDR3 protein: CASSLRGGPDPEAFF. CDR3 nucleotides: TGTGCCAGCAGCCTCCGGGGGGGACCGGACCCTGAAGCTTTCTTT.

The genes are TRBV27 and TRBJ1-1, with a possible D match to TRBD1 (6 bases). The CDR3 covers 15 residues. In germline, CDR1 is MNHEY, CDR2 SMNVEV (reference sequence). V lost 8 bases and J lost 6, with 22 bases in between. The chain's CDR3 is CASRTTPGQTSEAFF. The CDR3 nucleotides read TGTGCCAGCCGAACGACCCCGGGACAAACATCTGAAGCTTTCTTT.

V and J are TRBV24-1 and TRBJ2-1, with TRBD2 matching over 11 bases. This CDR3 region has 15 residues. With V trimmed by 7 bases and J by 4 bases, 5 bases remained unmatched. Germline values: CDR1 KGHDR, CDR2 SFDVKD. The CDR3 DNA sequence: TGTGCCACCAGCGGGGGACTAGCGGAATACAATGAGCAGTTCTTC. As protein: CATSGGLAEYNEQFF.

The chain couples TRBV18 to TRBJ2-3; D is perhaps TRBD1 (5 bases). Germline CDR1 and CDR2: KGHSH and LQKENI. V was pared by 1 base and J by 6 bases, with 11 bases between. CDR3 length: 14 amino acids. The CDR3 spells CASSPQVGRDTQYF. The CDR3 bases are TGTGCCAGCTCACCACAGGTGGGGCGCGATACGCAGTATTTT.

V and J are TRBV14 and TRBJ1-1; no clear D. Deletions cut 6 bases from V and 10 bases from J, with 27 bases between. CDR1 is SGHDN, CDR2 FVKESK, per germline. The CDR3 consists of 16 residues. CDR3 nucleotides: TGTGCCAGCAGTCAATATACGCAGACCGGGATCTTTGGAGCTTTCTTT. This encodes CASSQYTQTGIFGAFF.

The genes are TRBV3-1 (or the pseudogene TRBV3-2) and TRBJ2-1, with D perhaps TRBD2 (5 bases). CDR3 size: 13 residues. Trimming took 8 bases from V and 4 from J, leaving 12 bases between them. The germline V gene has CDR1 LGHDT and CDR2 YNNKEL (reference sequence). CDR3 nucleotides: TGTGCCAGCGCGGCGGGCCCGTACAATGAGCAGTTCTTC. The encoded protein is CASAAGPYNEQFF.

The CDR3 DNA reads as TGTGCCAGCAGCTTATCGGGCGGACAGGGGGCCAATAATTCACCCCTCCACTTT. It specifies CASSLSGGQGANNSPLHF. The rearrangement uses TRBV7-6 and TRBJ1-6; the match to TRBD1 covers 11 bases. The trim removed 2 bases at V and 5 bases at J, leaving 8 bases unmatched. The V gene's germline CDR1 is SGHVS and CDR2 FNYEAQ. The CDR3 runs 18 residues.

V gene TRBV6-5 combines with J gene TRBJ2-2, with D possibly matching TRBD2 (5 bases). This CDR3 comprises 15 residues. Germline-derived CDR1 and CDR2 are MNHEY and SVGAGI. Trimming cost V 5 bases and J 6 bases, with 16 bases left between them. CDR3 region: CASSTRWLGAGELFF. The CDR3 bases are TGTGCCAGCAGTACCAGGTGGCTCGGGGCCGGGGAGCTGTTTTTT.

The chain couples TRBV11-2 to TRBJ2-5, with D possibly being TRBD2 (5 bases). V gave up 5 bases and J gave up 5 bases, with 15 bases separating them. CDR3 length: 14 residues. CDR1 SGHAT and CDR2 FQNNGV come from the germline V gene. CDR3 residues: CASSPRTFRETQYF. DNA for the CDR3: TGTGCCAGCAGCCCTAGGACTTTCAGGGAGACCCAGTACTTC.

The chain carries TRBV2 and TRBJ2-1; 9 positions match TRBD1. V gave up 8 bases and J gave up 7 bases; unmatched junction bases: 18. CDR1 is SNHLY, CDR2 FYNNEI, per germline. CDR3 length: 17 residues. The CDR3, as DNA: TGTGCCAGCGGAGGGGATACTACCGGGACAGGGTTTAATGAGCAGTTCTTC. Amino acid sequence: CASGGDTTGTGFNEQFF.

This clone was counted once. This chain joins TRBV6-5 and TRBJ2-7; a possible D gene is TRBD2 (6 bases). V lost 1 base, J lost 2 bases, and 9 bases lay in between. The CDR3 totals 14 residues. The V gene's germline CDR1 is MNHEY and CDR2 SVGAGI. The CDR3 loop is CASSYYTGAYEQYF. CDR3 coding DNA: TGTGCCAGCAGTTACTATACGGGGGCCTACGAGCAGTACTTC.

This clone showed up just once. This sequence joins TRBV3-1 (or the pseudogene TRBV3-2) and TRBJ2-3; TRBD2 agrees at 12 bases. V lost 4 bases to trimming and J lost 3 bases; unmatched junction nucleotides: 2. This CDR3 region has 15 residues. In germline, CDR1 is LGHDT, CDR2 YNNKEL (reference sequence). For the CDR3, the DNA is TGTGCCAGCAGCCGAACTAGCGGGAGGACAGATACGCAGTATTTT. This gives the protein CASSRTSGRTDTQYF.

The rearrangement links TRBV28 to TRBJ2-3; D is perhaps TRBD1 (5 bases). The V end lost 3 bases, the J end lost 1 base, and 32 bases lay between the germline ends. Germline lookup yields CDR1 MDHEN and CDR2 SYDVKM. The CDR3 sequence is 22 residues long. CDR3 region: CASSFGAPNVGFLGAGTDTQYF. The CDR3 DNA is TGTGCCAGCAGTTTTGGCGCCCCGAATGTGGGGTTCTTAGGGGCGGGCACAGATACGCAGTATTTT.

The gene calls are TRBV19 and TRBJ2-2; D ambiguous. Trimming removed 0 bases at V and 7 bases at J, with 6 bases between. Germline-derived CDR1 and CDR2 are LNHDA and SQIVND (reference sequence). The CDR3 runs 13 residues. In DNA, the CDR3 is TGTGCCAGTAGTATAGATTTGAGCGGGGAGCTGTTTTTT. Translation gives CASSIDLSGELFF.

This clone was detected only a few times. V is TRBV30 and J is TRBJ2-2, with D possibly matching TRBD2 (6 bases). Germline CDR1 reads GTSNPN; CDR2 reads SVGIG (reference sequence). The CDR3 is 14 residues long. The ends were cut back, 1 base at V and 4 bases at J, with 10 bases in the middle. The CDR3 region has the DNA TGTGCCTGGAGTGGACGACTAGGCACCGGGGAGCTGTTTTTT. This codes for CAWSGRLGTGELFF.

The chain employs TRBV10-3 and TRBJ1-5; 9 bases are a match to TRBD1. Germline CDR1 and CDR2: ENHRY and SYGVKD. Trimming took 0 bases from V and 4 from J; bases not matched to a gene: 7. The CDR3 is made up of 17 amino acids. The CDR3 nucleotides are TGTGCCATCAGTGAGTCGGGACAGGGTACCCAAAATCAGCCCCAGCATTTT. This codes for CAISESGQGTQNQPQHF.